This T cell receptor beta chain was sequenced during a study of blood T cell repertoires in COVID-19. The overall study: Samples came from the United States, Italy and Spain, spanning acute and convalescent COVID-19. T cells, B-cell-depleted T cells, or PBMCs provided the cDNA or gDNA that served as material.

The CDR3 is 14 amino acids. V was clipped by 6 bases and J by 5 bases, with 16 bases between them. Germline V gives CDR1 MNHEY, CDR2 SMNVEV (reference sequence). As handled by the study authors: Researchers report that nucleated cell counts were estimated from reference gene primer amplification. Measured with immunoSEQ multiplex PCR; TCRdb has only the in-frame clones, and not every one. D and trimming were read from the DNA, whereas the V and J calls and clone size are those reported in that table. The sample carries over 200,000 clones, roughly 80% recorded once. On this clone: This specimen includes other DNA sequences encoding the same CDR3.

The chain employs TRBV27 and TRBJ2-5, with TRBD2 as a possible D gene (7 bases). Specimen: peripheral blood. This sequence was found in a human donor in a cohort sampled during active COVID-19. In DNA form, the CDR3 reads TGTGCCAGCAGCCCACGCGGGGGCCCGGAGACCCAGTACTTC. It encodes CASSPRGGPETQYF.